The sequence of this T cell receptor beta chain was determined in a study of cytomegalovirus exposure and HLA in healthy donors. Study outcomes and limitations: Highly shared sequence variants in one cluster were likely a sequencing artifact. The study labeled fewer than 200 TCR beta chains cytomegalovirus-associated. TCR beta sequences reportedly predicted most subjects' HLA-A and HLA-B alleles accurately.

The junction had 7 bases not matched to a gene; V was cut back by 7 bases and J by 1 base. Looked up from germline, CDR1 is LNHNV and CDR2 is YYDKDF (reference sequence). This CDR3 is 15 amino acids long. Regarding this clone: Its target is unknown.

This PCR relied on a set of 60 Vbeta primers and 13 Jbeta primers. The table came from immunoSEQ multiplex PCR; TCRdb's copy has only in-frame clones and leaves some out. The sample contains around 250,000 clones, approximately 91% of which appear only once. The specimen was PBMCs. This TCR was recovered from a girl aged 2 to 9 in good health and CMV-seronegative. The rearrangement links TRBV15 to TRBJ1-5; 7 bases are shared with TRBD1. The CDR3 coding sequence is TGTGCCACCACCGAGGGGACAGCGAGCAATCAGCCCCAGCATTTT. Translated, it gives CATTEGTASNQPQHF.